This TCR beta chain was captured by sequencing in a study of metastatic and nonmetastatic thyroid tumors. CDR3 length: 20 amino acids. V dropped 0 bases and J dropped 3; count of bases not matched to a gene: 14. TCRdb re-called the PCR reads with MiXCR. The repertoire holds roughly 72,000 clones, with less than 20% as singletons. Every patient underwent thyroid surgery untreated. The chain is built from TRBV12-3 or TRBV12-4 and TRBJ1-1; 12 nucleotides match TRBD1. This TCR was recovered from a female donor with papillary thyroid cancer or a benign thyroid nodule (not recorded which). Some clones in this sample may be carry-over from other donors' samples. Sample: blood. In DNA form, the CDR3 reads TGTGCCAGCAGTTTAGCGGGCATTCAGGGGACAGGGGGCAACGACACTGAAGCTTTCTTT. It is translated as CASSLAGIQGTGGNDTEAFF.